This entry describes one TCR beta chain. The data originate from a study of blood T cell repertoires in COVID-19. Study-level information: Specimens from acute and convalescent COVID-19 originated in the United States, Italy and Spain. T cells, B-cell-depleted T cells, or PBMCs provided the cDNA or gDNA that served as material.

CDR3 size: 12 residues. The V gene lost 2 bases and the J gene lost 5 bases, with 5 bases spanning the gap. The germline V gene has CDR1 SGHKS and CDR2 YYEKEE (reference sequence). Per the original methods: Estimates of nucleated cell counts were drawn from the amplification of reference gene primers. Measured with immunoSEQ multiplex PCR; TCRdb has only the in-frame clones, and not every one. V and J calls and clone size are as listed in that table; D and trimming were resolved from the DNA. The sample records 250,000 or so clones, roughly nine tenths being singletons. Sequencing was carried out using peripheral blood. The gene calls are TRBV5-5 and TRBJ1-5; possible D gene TRBD1, 5 bases. The TCR was taken from a woman aged 35 to 49 who had recovered from COVID-19. For the CDR3, the DNA is TGTGCCAGCAGCTTAGGGGATCAGCCCCAGCATTTT. This gives the protein CASSLGDQPQHF.